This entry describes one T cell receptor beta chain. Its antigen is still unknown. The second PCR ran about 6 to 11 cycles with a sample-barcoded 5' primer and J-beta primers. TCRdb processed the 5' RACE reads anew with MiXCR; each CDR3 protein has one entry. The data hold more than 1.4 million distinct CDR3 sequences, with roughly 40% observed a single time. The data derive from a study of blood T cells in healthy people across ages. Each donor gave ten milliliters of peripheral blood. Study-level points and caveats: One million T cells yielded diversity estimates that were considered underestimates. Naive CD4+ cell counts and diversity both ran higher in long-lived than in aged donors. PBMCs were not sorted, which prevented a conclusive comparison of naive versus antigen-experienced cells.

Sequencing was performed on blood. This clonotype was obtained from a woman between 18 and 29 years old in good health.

In nucleotides, the CDR3 is TGTGCCAGCAGCCGTTGGACTAGCGGGGCATACAATGAGCAGTTCTTC. Translation: CASSRWTSGAYNEQFF. The chain couples TRBV14 to TRBJ2-1; 12 nucleotides match TRBD2. From germline, CDR1 is SGHDN and CDR2 FVKESK. V shed 4 bases, J shed 4 bases, and the junction held 5 bases outside the gene matches. The CDR3 is made up of 16 amino acids. Supplemented by reference TRBV14 and TRBJ2-1, the full variable domain reads EAGVTQFPSHSVIEKGQTVTLRCDPISGHDNLYWYRRVMGKEIKFLLHFVKESKQDESGMPNNRFLAERTGGTYSTLKVQPAELEDSGVYFCASSRWTSGAYNEQFFGPGTRLTVL.